Detailed here is one T cell receptor beta chain. What it recognizes is unknown. Deep was the level at which the assay was run. Repertoires were generated with immunoSEQ multiplex PCR, while TCRdb's copy carries only in-frame clones and drops some. This table holds about 710,000 clones, just under 75% found once. These data originate in a study of shared clonotypes between healthy human individuals. Study at large: Used for every donor were three CD4 naive, three CD4 memory, two CD8 naive and one CD8 memory plate.

V was trimmed by 3 bases and J by 4 bases, leaving 10 bases between them. The CDR3 covers 14 residues. Germline V CDR1 and CDR2: ENHRY, SYGVKD. Notes on the study in general: Among the subsets, naive ones generally showed larger estimated richness than memory ones. Some clonotypes were shared by all four sorted-subset donors, while others were not shared. The non-shared ones had lower generation probabilities than the shared ones.

The chain employs TRBV10-3 and TRBJ2-1; a possible D gene is TRBD2 (6 bases). Source material: memory CD4+ T cells sorted from blood. Subset noted: CD45RA-negative fraction. This receptor was taken from a woman aged 25-40 years in good health. The CDR3: CAISDQGGYNEQFF. The CDR3 nucleotides read TGTGCCATCAGTGACCAGGGAGGATACAATGAGCAGTTCTTC.